This T cell receptor (beta chain) is drawn from a study of T cells in Graves' hyperthyroidism and ophthalmopathy. Study summary: Peripheral blood draws took place at initial diagnosis, ahead of any treatment.

The CDR3 contains 17 residues. Trimming cost V 6 bases and J 5 bases, with 25 bases left between them. Germline V gene lookup returns CDR1 MNHEY and CDR2 SVGEGT. The table lists this clonotype with many counts. What it binds is unknown. Study outcomes and limitations: A model built on 13 V-J features separated ophthalmopathy from stable hyperthyroidism.

TCR beta CDR3 regions were amplified from RNA. When the TCR CDR3 underwent first-round RT-PCR, the HTBI primer set was used. Each CDR3 protein gets one entry after TCRdb re-called the multiplex PCR reads with MiXCR. The table has 300,000 or so distinct CDR3 sequences, roughly a fifth seen once. The source is a woman in her forties or fifties with Graves' hyperthyroidism. The chain has TRBV6-2 or TRBV6-3 and TRBJ2-5, with a weak D call TRBD2 (7 bases). What was sequenced was blood. Here the CDR3 DNA reads TGTGCCAGCAGACTACGGGGCCGTTCGGGGGGCACGGAGACCCAGTACTTC. Amino acid sequence: CASRLRGRSGGTETQYF.